This passage covers 19 T cell receptor beta chains from one sample sequenced in a study of Graves' ophthalmopathy and Graves' hyperthyroidism. As the template, RNA transcripts were used to amplify TCR beta CDR3 regions. The workflow started with a first-round RT-PCR run with HTBI primers and then moved on to a second-round multiplex PCR. TCRdb itself ran the multiplex PCR reads through MiXCR, one entry per CDR3 protein. The data show roughly 160,000 distinct CDR3 sequences, with 30% to 45% seen just once and under 6.5% held by the top ten. The sequencing input was peripheral blood. The origin of the receptors is a woman aged 40 to 49 with Graves' ophthalmopathy.

This clonotype was seen many times. V gene TRBV12-3 or TRBV12-4 combines with J gene TRBJ1-5; TRBD1 matches 8 bases. After removal of 7 bases from V and 0 bases from J, the junction contained 11 bases not matched to a gene. The CDR3 runs 17 residues. In DNA form, the CDR3 reads TGTGCCAGCACGTCGCAGGGGGCGCAAAATAGCAATCAGCCCCAGCATTTT. Amino acid sequence: CASTSQGAQNSNQPQHF.

V gene TRBV6-2 or TRBV6-3 combines with J gene TRBJ2-2; D is uncertain. The length of the CDR3 is 13 residues. Per the germline V gene, CDR1 is MNHEY and CDR2 is SVGEGT. V was shortened by 3 bases and J by 7 bases, with 9 bases between the two germline ends. Written as DNA, the CDR3 is TGTGCCAGCAGTTATCTGTCGGGCGGGGAGCTGTTTTTT. This codes for CASSYLSGGELFF.

The CDR3 loop reads CASSIGGHPVDEQYF. The CDR3, as DNA: TGTGCCAGTAGTATAGGTGGACACCCGGTGGACGAGCAGTACTTC. The chain couples TRBV19 to TRBJ2-7, with D perhaps matching TRBD1 (5 bases). This CDR3 is 15 amino acids long. The ends were cut back, 1 base at V and 5 bases at J, with 15 bases in the middle. Germline CDR1 and CDR2: LNHDA and SQIVND (reference sequence).

This clonotype was picked up a small number of times. The chain is built from TRBV6-1 and TRBJ1-5, with D unclear. There are 14 residues in the CDR3. The germline V and J ends were trimmed by 6 bases and 0 bases, with 9 bases remaining between them. Germline V gene lookup returns CDR1 MNHNS and CDR2 SASEGT. For the CDR3, the DNA is TGTGCCAGCAGAGAAATGAATAGCAATCAGCCCCAGCATTTT. Translation gives CASREMNSNQPQHF.

J is TRBJ2-5 and V is TRBV20-1; 8 nucleotides agree with TRBD2. Germline assignment: CDR1 DFQATT and CDR2 SNEGSKA (reference sequence). The CDR3 totals 13 residues. Trimming removed 3 bases from V and 5 bases from J; junction bases left unmatched: 5. The CDR3 loop is CSASSGGEETQYF. As DNA, the CDR3 is TGCAGTGCTAGTTCGGGAGGGGAGGAGACCCAGTACTTC.

The chain uses TRBV18 and TRBJ1-5, with D hard to call. The CDR3 extends over 13 amino acids. CDR1 KGHSH and CDR2 LQKENI come from the germline V gene. Trimming removed 3 bases at V and 7 bases at J, with 10 bases between. CDR3 bases: TGTGCCAGCTCACCGACCGACCGCCAGCCCCAGCATTTT. Protein: CASSPTDRQPQHF.

This clonotype was seen at least ten times. The genes are TRBV5-1 and TRBJ2-3; D is unclear. This CDR3 is built from 14 residues. CDR1 and CDR2 (germline): SGHRS, YFSETQ. The V end lost 0 bases, the J end lost 3 bases, and 8 bases lay between the germline ends. The CDR3 here is CASSLEARTDTQYF. DNA for the CDR3: TGCGCCAGCAGCTTGGAGGCTAGAACAGATACGCAGTATTTT.

The chain has TRBV7-9 and TRBJ1-1; unclear D gene. The CDR3 extends over 13 amino acids. Germline CDR1 is SEHNR and CDR2 is FQNEAQ (reference sequence). The germline V and J ends were trimmed by 5 bases and 2 bases, with 9 bases remaining between them. CDR3 in amino acids: CASSMQENTEAFF. The CDR3 nucleotides are TGTGCCAGCAGCATGCAGGAAAACACTGAAGCTTTCTTT.

The chain carries TRBV12-3 or TRBV12-4 and TRBJ2-7; the D gene is possibly TRBD1 (5 bases). V shed 7 bases and J shed 2 bases, with 12 bases lying between them. This CDR3 spans 13 amino acids. DNA of the CDR3: TGTGCCAGCACAAGTACAGGCGCCTACGAGCAGTACTTC. Translation: CASTSTGAYEQYF.

This clonotype was found many times. The chain employs TRBV12-3 or TRBV12-4 and TRBJ1-2; 7 bases are shared with TRBD1. The CDR3 is made up of 13 amino acids. Losses at the gene ends were 5 bases for V and 3 bases for J; bases not matched to a gene: 3. CDR3 protein: CASSPGQHYGYTF. CDR3 nucleotides: TGTGCCAGCAGTCCGGGACAGCACTATGGCTACACCTTC.

There are many counts of this clonotype. The V gene is TRBV15, the J gene TRBJ1-1; 10 bases line up with TRBD1. With V trimmed by 2 bases and J by 5 bases, 8 bases remained unmatched. Per the germline V gene, CDR1 is LNHNV and CDR2 is YYDKDF (reference sequence). CDR3 length equals 16 residues. The CDR3 loop reads CATSRTRDRGRTEAFF. The DNA for the CDR3 is TGTGCCACCAGCAGAACCCGGGACAGGGGAAGGACTGAAGCTTTCTTT. Filled out from reference TRBV15 and TRBJ1-1, the complete variable domain reads DAMVIQNPRYQVTQFGKPVTLSCSQTLNHNVMYWYQQKSSQAPKLLFHYYDKDFNNEADTPDNFQSRRPNTSFCFLDIRSPGLGDTAMYLCATSRTRDRGRTEAFFGQGTRLTVV.

This clonotype was seen only a few times. The J gene is TRBJ2-6, the V gene TRBV6-5; D is unclear. CDR1 and CDR2 (germline): MNHEY, SVGAGI. V was cut by 0 bases and J by 1 base, with 4 bases left in between. This CDR3 has 15 residues. The CDR3 sequence: CASSYSSSGANVLTF. CDR3 nucleotide sequence: TGTGCCAGCAGTTACTCAAGTTCTGGGGCCAACGTCCTGACTTTC.

The chain couples TRBV7-2 to TRBJ2-5; D is possibly TRBD2 (5 bases). Germline lookup yields CDR1 SGHTA and CDR2 FQGNSA. The CDR3 is made up of 13 amino acids. V gave up 5 bases and J gave up 5 bases, with 12 bases separating them. CDR3 sequence reads: CASSAIGMETQYF. CDR3 nucleotides: TGTGCCAGCAGCGCGATCGGGATGGAGACCCAGTACTTC.

This clonotype was recorded a few times. The genes are TRBV6-1 and TRBJ2-2; TRBD2 matches at 7 bases. Germline CDR1 MNHNS, CDR2 SASEGT. This CDR3 has 17 residues. The trim removed 4 bases at V and 4 bases at J, leaving 12 bases unmatched. CDR3 residues: CASSGGLAETSTGELFF. The CDR3 DNA reads as TGTGCCAGCAGTGGGGGTCTAGCGGAAACATCCACCGGGGAGCTGTTTTTT.

This clonotype was seen a handful of times. The chain couples TRBV12-3 or TRBV12-4 to TRBJ1-1; D is uncertain. Trimming shortened V by 3 bases and J by 7 bases, and 12 bases separated the two germline ends. The CDR3 consists of 13 residues. The CDR3 here is CASSLGRLGEAFF. DNA for the CDR3: TGTGCCAGCAGTTTGGGCAGGCTGGGTGAAGCTTTCTTT.

At least ten counts were recorded for this clonotype. The chain combines TRBV30 with TRBJ1-5; D gene ambiguous. Germline V gives CDR1 GTSNPN, CDR2 SVGIG (reference sequence). Trimming pared 0 bases from V and 5 bases from J, leaving 11 bases between. The CDR3 extends over 14 amino acids. The chain's CDR3 is CAWSVLGPDQPQHF. DNA for the CDR3: TGTGCCTGGAGTGTACTGGGTCCTGATCAGCCCCAGCATTTT.

Ten or more counts support this clonotype. V is TRBV30 and J is TRBJ2-1, with unresolved D. From germline, CDR1 is GTSNPN and CDR2 SVGIG (reference sequence). The CDR3 consists of 14 residues. V gave up 4 bases and J gave up 1 base, with 11 bases separating them. The CDR3 loop is CAWTPGSSYNEQFF. The CDR3 nucleotides are TGTGCCTGGACCCCGGGCAGTTCCTACAATGAGCAGTTCTTC.

The V call is TRBV6-5, the J call TRBJ1-1; 9 bases line up with TRBD1. CDR3 length: 15 residues. Per germline, CDR1 MNHEY and CDR2 SVGAGI. V lost 4 bases to trimming and J lost 5 bases; unmatched junction nucleotides: 8. The CDR3 spells CASSFRDRGETEAFF. Written as DNA, the CDR3 is TGTGCCAGCAGTTTCAGAGACAGGGGGGAAACTGAAGCTTTCTTT.

This clonotype has just a few counts. The gene calls are TRBV7-9 and TRBJ2-5; TRBD1 might be the D (5 bases). Per germline, CDR1 SEHNR and CDR2 FQNEAQ (reference sequence). The V end lost 4 bases, the J end lost 5 bases, and 20 bases lay between the germline ends. The CDR3 runs to 16 residues. The CDR3 DNA reads TGTGCCAGCAGCTGGATTAGTGGCCCACCAGGGGAGACCCAGTACTTC. It encodes CASSWISGPPGETQYF.